The entry below gives a single TCR beta chain sequence along with its context. These data belong to a study of shared clonotypes between healthy human individuals. The assay was immunoSEQ multiplex PCR, and TCRdb's table has in-frame clones only and misses some. Of about 2.1 million clones listed, 93% were seen once; the top ten hold less than 2%. The naive CD8 subset, CD45RO-negative cells positively selected for CCR7, excluded terminally differentiated effector memory CD45RA+ cells. From germline, CDR1 is SGDLS and CDR2 YYNGEE. V gave up 4 bases and J gave up 1 base, with 14 bases separating them. The CDR3 is 16 residues long.

Material: naive CD8+ T cells from PBMCs. The V and J genes are TRBV9 and TRBJ2-2; D might be TRBD2 (5 bases). This sequence was found in a man younger than 30 in good health. Some clones in this sample may be carry-over from other donors' samples. The CDR3 loop is CASSWNSLGNTGELFF. The CDR3 DNA is TGTGCCAGCAGCTGGAACTCACTAGGGAACACCGGGGAGCTGTTTTTT.